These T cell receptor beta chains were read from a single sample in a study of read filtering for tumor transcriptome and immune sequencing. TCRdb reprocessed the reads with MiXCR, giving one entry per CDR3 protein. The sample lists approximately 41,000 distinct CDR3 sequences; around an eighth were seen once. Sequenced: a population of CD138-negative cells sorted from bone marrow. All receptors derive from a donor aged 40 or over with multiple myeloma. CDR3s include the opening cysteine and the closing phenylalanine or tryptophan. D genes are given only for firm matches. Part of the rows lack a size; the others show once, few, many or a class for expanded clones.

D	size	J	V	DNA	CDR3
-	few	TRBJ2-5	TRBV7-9	TGTGCCAGCAGGGAGGTACAAGAGACCCAGTACTTC	CASREVQETQYF
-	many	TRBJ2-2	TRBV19	TGTGCCAGTAGTATTTGGACTTTAGTCGGGAACACCGGGGAGCTGTTTTTT	CASSIWTLVGNTGELFF
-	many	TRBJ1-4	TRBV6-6	TGTGCCAGCAGACCATCGTTGCATGAAAAACTGTTTTTT	CASRPSLHEKLFF
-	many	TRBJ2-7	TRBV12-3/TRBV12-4	TGTGCCAGCAGTTTCACCGGGCCCCCCTACGAGCAGTACTTC	CASSFTGPPYEQYF
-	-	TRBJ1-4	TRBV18	TGTGCCAGCTCACCACCGAGCAAGGAAAAACTGTTTTTT	CASSPPSKEKLFF
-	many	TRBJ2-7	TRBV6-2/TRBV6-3	TGTGCCAGCAGCGGACACGGCTCCTACGAGCAGTACTTC	CASSGHGSYEQYF
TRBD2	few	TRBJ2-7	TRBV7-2	TGTGCCAGCAGCTTACGCGGGACTAGCAGAACCTACGAGCAGTACTTC	CASSLRGTSRTYEQYF
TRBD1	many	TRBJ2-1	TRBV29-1	TGCAGCGTTGAAAGGCCGGAGACAGGGCAGAATGAGCAGTTCTTC	CSVERPETGQNEQFF
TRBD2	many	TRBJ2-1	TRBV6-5	TGTGCCAGCAGGGGTACTAGCGGCTCAATCTCCTACAATGAGCAGTTCTTC	CASRGTSGSISYNEQFF
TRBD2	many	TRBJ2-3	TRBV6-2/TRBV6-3	TGTGCCAGCACAACTAGCGGAAAGGATACGCAGTATTTT	CASTTSGKDTQYF
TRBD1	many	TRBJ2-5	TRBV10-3	TGTGCCATCAGGGGGACAGACCAAGAGACCCAGTACTTC	CAIRGTDQETQYF
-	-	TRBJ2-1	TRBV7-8	TGTGCCAGCAGCCCAATCCTTGCAGGGTACAATGAGCAGTTCTTC	CASSPILAGYNEQFF
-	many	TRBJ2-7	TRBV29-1	TGCAGCGTTGTCCGGGACACTTACCCTATGGCCTACGAGCAGTACTTC	CSVVRDTYPMAYEQYF
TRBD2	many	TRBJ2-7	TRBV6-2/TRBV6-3	TGTGCCAGCAGTTACTCCTTAGCGGGAGACTACGAGCAGTACTTC	CASSYSLAGDYEQYF
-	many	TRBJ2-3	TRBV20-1	TGCAGTGCTAGGAGGCCGGATTCTGTGACAGATACGCAGTATTTT	CSARRPDSVTDTQYF
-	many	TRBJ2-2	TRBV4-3	TGCGCCAGCAGCCAAGCGGTAGTGTCCGGGGAGCTGTTTTTT	CASSQAVVSGELFF
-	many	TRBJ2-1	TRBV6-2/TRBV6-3	TGTGCCAGCAGATCCGGGACCTTTGGTGAGCAGTTCTTC	CASRSGTFGEQFF
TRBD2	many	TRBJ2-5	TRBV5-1	TGCGCCAGCAGCGGCGGACTAGCGATGGAGACCCAGTACTTC	CASSGGLAMETQYF
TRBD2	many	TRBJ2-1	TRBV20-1	TGCAGTGCTAGAGGCCCGTTAGGGACTAGCGGTTTTAGCTCCTACAATGAGCAGTTCTTC	CSARGPLGTSGFSSYNEQFF
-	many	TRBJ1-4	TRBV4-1	TGCGCCAGCAGCCAAACACAGCTTAATGAAAAACTGTTTTTT	CASSQTQLNEKLFF
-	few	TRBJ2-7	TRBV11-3	TGTGCCAGCACCGCCACAGGAGACGAGCAGTACTTC	CASTATGDEQYF
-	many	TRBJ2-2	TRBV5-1	TGCGCCAGCAGCATCGGGCCCAGGGGCACCGGGGAGCTGTTTTTT	CASSIGPRGTGELFF
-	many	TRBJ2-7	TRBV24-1	TGTGCCACCAGTGGGGCGTCCACGCCCTACGAGCAGTACTTC	CATSGASTPYEQYF